This TCR beta chain appears in the sequencing data of a study of cytomegalovirus exposure and HLA in healthy donors. Across the whole study: The Caucasian-associated ancestry cluster contained 65% to 85% of the roughly 390 genotyped donors. Regarding the study as a whole: A later analysis reported that several of the most significant clusters appeared to be linked to common viral pathogens, among them Epstein-Barr virus.

Researchers ran the PCR with 60 Vbeta and 13 Jbeta primers. Produced via immunoSEQ multiplex PCR; TCRdb's table is partial and in-frame only. In the table there are roughly 110,000 clones, over 60% of which are singletons. This clone was observed a single time. The antigen is not known. Sequencing was done on a sample of PBMCs. The clonotype comes from a man in his forties or fifties in good health and CMV-seropositive.

The CDR3 sequence: CASTPGTNTGELFF. In DNA, the CDR3 is TGTGCCAGCACGCCGGGGACTAACACCGGGGAGCTGTTTTTT. V is TRBV6-5 and J is TRBJ2-2, with D perhaps matching TRBD2 (6 bases). The CDR3 runs to 14 residues. The V end lost 7 bases, the J end lost 2 bases, and 11 bases lay between the germline ends. Germline V gives CDR1 MNHEY, CDR2 SVGAGI.